A selection of T cell receptor beta chains follows, all from one sample in a study of blood T cell repertoires in COVID-19. The data were produced by immunoSEQ multiplex PCR, yet TCRdb's version contains in-frame clones alone and is incomplete. In the table there are under 300,000 clones, 88% of which are singletons. The sequenced sample was PBMCs or T cells enriched from blood (not recorded which). The origin of the receptors is a woman in her forties or fifties who had recovered from COVID-19. Both conserved end residues are part of each CDR3. The order of the fields is V gene, D gene, J gene, clone size, CDR3 DNA, CDR3 protein. D genes are given only for firm matches. For some rows the clone size is stated as once, few or many, or as a class when expanded; others skip it.

>TRBV4-2|TRBD1|TRBJ1-3|NA
TGTGCCAGCAGCCACCTGGACAGGCACTCTGGAAACACCATATATTTT
CASSHLDRHSGNTIYF
>TRBV14|TRBD1|TRBJ1-2|NA
TGTGCCAGCAGCCAAGATCGGAAAAGGGGGCAAGTGGGCTACACCTTC
CASSQDRKRGQVGYTF
>TRBV7-2|TRBD2|TRBJ2-3|NA
TGTGCCACCCTGCCTATAGCGGGAGGGCCACCAGATACGCAGTATTTT
CATLPIAGGPPDTQYF
>TRBV7-9|NA|TRBJ1-6|NA
TGTGCCAGCAGCTTAGGCTCACTCTCCTATAATTCACCCCTCCACTTT
CASSLGSLSYNSPLHF
>TRBV18|TRBD1|TRBJ1-4|once
TGTGCCAGCTCGACACTTGAAACAGGGGTATCTGGAAAACTGTTTTTT
CASSTLETGVSGKLFF
>TRBV5-1|NA|TRBJ2-7|few
TGCGCCAGCAGCTTAGGGGACATCGAGCAGTACTTC
CASSLGDIEQYF
>TRBV7-2|NA|TRBJ1-1|NA
TGTGCCAGCAGCTATGACAGGTGGAACACTGAAGCTTTCTTT
CASSYDRWNTEAFF
>TRBV4-1|NA|TRBJ1-2|NA
TGCGCCAGCAGCCAAGAATACGGACAGCGGCGAGGCTACACCTTC
CASSQEYGQRRGYTF
>TRBV5-1|TRBD1|TRBJ1-6|NA
TGCGCCAGCAGCCCGTCAGACGGACAGGGTGCTAATTCACCCCTCCACTTT
CASSPSDGQGANSPLHF
>TRBV4-3|NA|TRBJ1-1|NA
TGCGCCAGCAGCCACAGAGGGAGGGGGGACACTGAAGCTTTCTTT
CASSHRGRGDTEAFF
>TRBV9|TRBD1|TRBJ2-5|NA
TGTGCCAGCAGCGTAGGACAGGGCGCCCAAGAGACCCAGTACTTC
CASSVGQGAQETQYF
>TRBV9|TRBD2|TRBJ2-1|NA
TGTGCCAGCAGCGTAGTGGCGGGAGGAGTAAATGAGCAGTTCTTC
CASSVVAGGVNEQFF
>TRBV6-5|NA|TRBJ1-1|NA
TGTGCCAGCAGCCACAGGAGAATGAACACTGAAGCTTTCTTT
CASSHRRMNTEAFF
>TRBV7-2|TRBD2|TRBJ2-1|NA
TGTGCCAGCAGCCTCGCCGGGGGTAGCGGGATGGATGAGCAGTTCTTC
CASSLAGGSGMDEQFF
>TRBV28|NA|TRBJ1-5|NA
TGTGCCAGCAGCCAGGTCTGGCCCCAGCATTTT
CASSQVWPQHF
>TRBV6-6|NA|TRBJ2-5|NA
TGTGCCAGCAGTTACTCGGGGGCCCAAGAGACCCAGTACTTC
CASSYSGAQETQYF
>TRBV27|TRBD1|TRBJ1-6|NA
TGTGCCAGCAGAAACCGGCAGGGGGCTGGCTCACCCCTCCACTTT
CASRNRQGAGSPLHF
>TRBV18|NA|TRBJ2-7|few
TGTGCCAGCTCACCCGGGATTTCTGTCGGCAGCTACGAGCAGTACTTC
CASSPGISVGSYEQYF
>TRBV21-1|NA|TRBJ2-1|NA
TGTGCCAGCAGCAAGCCTCCGGGACTAGCGGCCTACAATGAGCAGTTCTTC
CASSKPPGLAAYNEQFF
>TRBV5-4|TRBD1|TRBJ2-7|NA
TGTGCCAGCAGCTTCACGGGACAGAGCTCCTACGAGCAGTACTTC
CASSFTGQSSYEQYF
>TRBV20-1|NA|TRBJ1-1|NA
TGCAGTGCTTCCCCGGTCACTGAAGCTTTCTTT
CSASPVTEAFF
>TRBV14|NA|TRBJ2-1|NA
TGTGCCAGCAGCCAAGATGCTGAGGAGAATGAGCAGTTCTTC
CASSQDAEENEQFF